The rows below give T cell receptor beta chains drawn from one sample of a study of T-cell memory formation after mild COVID-19. MiXCR, applied by TCRdb to the 5' RACE reads, yields one record per CDR3 protein. This table has approximately 180,000 distinct CDR3 sequences, roughly 17% appearing once. The sample taken for sequencing was PBMCs or a T cell subset sorted from them (not recorded which). These receptors all stem from an adult woman who had mild COVID-19 (a few samples of this study predate the infection). Cell type and time point are not known. The CDR3 runs from the conserved cysteine through the conserved F or W. D genes are given only for firm matches. Clone size is stated in some rows and not others, as once, few, many or a class when expanded.

- - 13 TRBJ2-7 TRBV10-3 CAISERGQDEQYF TGTGCCATCAGTGAGAGGGGTCAAGACGAGCAGTACTTC
TRBD1 - 15 TRBJ1-1 TRBV5-1 CASSPGQGGGTEAFF TGCGCCAGCAGCCCGGGACAGGGAGGGGGCACTGAAGCTTTCTTT
TRBD1 few 13 TRBJ1-2 TRBV6-1 CASWPQGEWGYTF TGTGCCAGCTGGCCTCAGGGGGAATGGGGCTACACCTTC
TRBD1 few 15 TRBJ1-5 TRBV20-1 CSAVNRGLSNQPQHF TGCAGTGCTGTCAACAGGGGACTTAGCAATCAGCCCCAGCATTTT
- - 14 TRBJ2-3 TRBV7-3 CASSLSLFTDTQYF TGTGCCAGCAGCTTAAGTCTTTTTACAGATACGCAGTATTTT
- - 13 TRBJ1-2 TRBV30 CAWDLPVRDGYTF TGTGCCTGGGATCTTCCAGTGAGAGATGGCTACACCTTC
TRBD1 few 18 TRBJ1-2 TRBV5-1 CASSQLARTSGTGDGYTF TGCGCCAGCAGCCAACTGGCACGAACCTCCGGGACAGGGGATGGCTACACCTTC
- - 15 TRBJ2-1 TRBV4-3 CASSQEGIFGNEQFF TGCGCCAGCAGCCAGGAGGGAATTTTTGGCAATGAGCAGTTCTTC
TRBD1 - 14 TRBJ2-7 TRBV15 CATSKDRGGLGQYF TGTGCCACCAGCAAGGACAGGGGCGGGCTGGGGCAGTACTTC
- few 13 TRBJ2-1 TRBV3-1 CASSQATANEQFF TGTGCCAGCAGCCAAGCGACAGCTAATGAGCAGTTCTTC
- few 13 TRBJ2-3 TRBV18 CASSPPTADTQYF TGTGCCAGCTCACCACCGACGGCAGATACGCAGTATTTT
- - 17 TRBJ2-3 TRBV28 CASRPQDRRKGSDTQYF TGTGCCAGCAGGCCACAGGACCGACGGAAGGGCTCAGATACGCAGTATTTT
- - 15 TRBJ1-4 TRBV5-6 CASSLTGTGHEKLFF TGTGCCAGCAGCTTGACAGGGACGGGGCATGAAAAACTGTTTTTT